Listed below are T cell receptor beta chains from one sample, sequenced in a study of T cells in narcolepsy. Repertoires were generated with immunoSEQ multiplex PCR, while TCRdb's copy carries only in-frame clones and drops some. The data show some 32,000 clones, roughly three quarters seen once. Specimen: memory (CD45RA-) CD4+ T cells from blood. Receptor source: a human donor in good health. The CDR3 runs from the conserved cysteine through the conserved F or W. The D gene is left open where the match is weak. Some rows have no size entry. The others give once, few or many, or a class for an expanded clone.

D: .; J: TRBJ1-1; V: TRBV6-1; size: .; DNA: TGTGCCAGCAGTGAAGAGGTGGGAGGCACTGAAGCTTTCTTT; CDR3: CASSEEVGGTEAFF
D: .; J: TRBJ1-2; V: TRBV19; size: .; DNA: TGTGCCAGTAGTATCGAGGGTAACTATGGCTACACCTTC; CDR3: CASSIEGNYGYTF
D: TRBD1; J: TRBJ2-2; V: TRBV7-7; size: .; DNA: TGTGCCAGCAGCCGGGGACAGGGTTTTACCGGGGAGCTGTTTTTT; CDR3: CASSRGQGFTGELFF
D: .; J: TRBJ1-5; V: TRBV6-1; size: .; DNA: TGTGCCAGCAGAACAGATCAGCCCCAGCATTTT; CDR3: CASRTDQPQHF
D: .; J: TRBJ2-7; V: TRBV7-9; size: .; DNA: TGTGCCAGCAGCTTAAATATGTACGAGCAGTACTTC; CDR3: CASSLNMYEQYF
D: .; J: TRBJ2-2; V: TRBV30; size: .; DNA: TGTGCCTGGATCGGGACGGCCCTTGGGCTCGCGAACACCGGGGAGCTGTTTTTT; CDR3: CAWIGTALGLANTGELFF
D: .; J: TRBJ1-1; V: TRBV6-5; size: .; DNA: TGTGCCAGCAGTTATTGGGGCACAGGGCGGAACACTGAAGCTTTCTTT; CDR3: CASSYWGTGRNTEAFF
D: .; J: TRBJ1-2; V: TRBV18; size: few; DNA: TGTGCCAGCTCACCTGGGACGGACTATGGCTACACCTTC; CDR3: CASSPGTDYGYTF
D: .; J: TRBJ1-5; V: TRBV30; size: .; DNA: TGTGCCTGGAGTGTAGACGGAAATCAGCCCCAGCATTTT; CDR3: CAWSVDGNQPQHF
D: TRBD1; J: TRBJ2-5; V: TRBV9; size: .; DNA: TGTGCCAGCAGCGTAGAGAACGGACAGGGGCAGGGAGAGACCCAGTACTTC; CDR3: CASSVENGQGQGETQYF
D: TRBD1; J: TRBJ1-2; V: TRBV15; size: .; DNA: TGTGCCACCAGCTCCTCCTATCCGGGACAGGGAATTGGTGGCTACACCTTC; CDR3: CATSSSYPGQGIGGYTF
D: .; J: TRBJ1-1; V: TRBV19; size: .; DNA: TGTGCCAGTAGTCCTCGACACAAATTGAACACTGAAGCTTTCTTT; CDR3: CASSPRHKLNTEAFF
D: .; J: TRBJ2-3; V: TRBV27; size: once; DNA: TGTGCCAGCAGGGTGGCCCAGCGGGTGGATACGCAGTATTTT; CDR3: CASRVAQRVDTQYF
D: TRBD2; J: TRBJ2-3; V: TRBV7-3; size: .; DNA: TGTGCCAGCAGTTCCACCGGGACTAGCGAGACGCAGTATTTT; CDR3: CASSSTGTSETQYF
D: TRBD1; J: TRBJ2-7; V: TRBV5-4; size: .; DNA: TGTGCCAGCAGCGCAGGGGGCCAGTACGAGCAGTGCTTC; CDR3: CASSAGGQYEQCF
D: .; J: TRBJ2-3; V: TRBV5-1; size: .; DNA: TGCGCCAGCAGCTTGTCCCACCGCACAGATACGCAGTATTTT; CDR3: CASSLSHRTDTQYF
D: .; J: TRBJ1-2; V: TRBV5-1; size: .; DNA: TGCGCCAGCAGCTCGAACACAGGTGGAGACAATCGCTACACCTTC; CDR3: CASSSNTGGDNRYTF
D: .; J: TRBJ1-4; V: TRBV5-5; size: .; DNA: TGTGCCAGCAGCTGGGGTGCCAGAGCGGATGAAAAACTGTTTTTT; CDR3: CASSWGARADEKLFF
D: .; J: TRBJ2-3; V: TRBV10-3; size: .; DNA: TGTGCCATCAGGTCGGGGGAGATCGGGACAGATACGCAGTATTTT; CDR3: CAIRSGEIGTDTQYF
D: .; J: TRBJ2-1; V: TRBV9; size: .; DNA: TGTGCCAGCAGCCGTATAGCGACTAATGAGCAGTTCTTC; CDR3: CASSRIATNEQFF
D: TRBD1; J: TRBJ1-1; V: TRBV9; size: .; DNA: TGTGCCAGCAGCCCTACAGGCCGGACAGGGGGCTCGGGCACTGAAGCTTTCTTT; CDR3: CASSPTGRTGGSGTEAFF
D: .; J: TRBJ2-3; V: TRBV7-7; size: .; DNA: TGTGCCAGCGCAGGGGACGACGGTGCGCAGTATTTT; CDR3: CASAGDDGAQYF
D: .; J: TRBJ2-7; V: TRBV11-2; size: few; DNA: TGTGCCAGCAGCTTAGGGGTTTACGAGCAGTACTTC; CDR3: CASSLGVYEQYF
D: .; J: TRBJ1-5; V: TRBV15; size: .; DNA: TGTGCCACCAGCGTAGACTTCAATCAGCCCCAGCATTTT; CDR3: CATSVDFNQPQHF
D: TRBD1; J: TRBJ1-2; V: TRBV19; size: .; DNA: TGTGCCAGTAGTATCCGACAGGGCAATGGCTACACCTTC; CDR3: CASSIRQGNGYTF
D: .; J: TRBJ2-5; V: TRBV7-9; size: once; DNA: TGTGCCAGCAGCTTAGCGGAAGTAGAGACCCAGTACTTC; CDR3: CASSLAEVETQYF
D: TRBD1; J: TRBJ1-4; V: TRBV12-5; size: .; DNA: TGTGCTAGTGCCCCCGGGACAGGGATGGCAACTAATGAAAAACTGTTTTTT; CDR3: CASAPGTGMATNEKLFF
D: TRBD2; J: TRBJ2-3; V: TRBV18; size: .; DNA: TGTGCCAGCTCTCCCCTAGCGGGAGGCGCCACAGATACGCAGTATTTT; CDR3: CASSPLAGGATDTQYF
D: TRBD1; J: TRBJ2-2; V: TRBV5-4; size: .; DNA: TGTGCCAGCAGCTTGGGGACAGGGTTTGCCGGGGAGCTGTTTTTT; CDR3: CASSLGTGFAGELFF
D: .; J: TRBJ2-7; V: TRBV6-1; size: medium-sized; DNA: TGTGCCAGCAGTGAAGGGGGGCAGAACCCCTACGAGCAGTACTTC; CDR3: CASSEGGQNPYEQYF
D: .; J: TRBJ2-2; V: TRBV30; size: few; DNA: TGTGCCTGGTCTAGCGTTAACACCGGGGAGCTGTTTTTT; CDR3: CAWSSVNTGELFF
D: TRBD1; J: TRBJ1-1; V: TRBV5-1; size: .; DNA: TGCGCCAGCGGCCCAGGGGGCGGTAGGATGAACACTGAAGCTTTCTTT; CDR3: CASGPGGGRMNTEAFF
D: TRBD1; J: TRBJ1-5; V: TRBV6-5; size: few; DNA: TGTGCCAGCAGACAATGGACAGGGTTTAATCAGCCCCAGCATTTT; CDR3: CASRQWTGFNQPQHF
D: .; J: TRBJ1-1; V: TRBV7-6; size: .; DNA: TGTGCCAGCAGCTTAGGAGGGTCGGCTGAAGCTTTCTTT; CDR3: CASSLGGSAEAFF
D: TRBD1; J: TRBJ1-1; V: TRBV18; size: .; DNA: TGTGCCAGCTCAACCAGGGGGGAAAACACTGAAGCTTTCTTT; CDR3: CASSTRGENTEAFF
D: .; J: TRBJ2-2; V: TRBV11-2; size: few; DNA: TGTGCCAGCAGTTCAAGGGCAGGGTTCGCCGGGGAGCTGTTTTTT; CDR3: CASSSRAGFAGELFF
D: .; J: TRBJ1-2; V: TRBV5-1; size: .; DNA: TGCGCCAGCAGCACCGGTGGGCGCGGAGTCTATGGCTACACCTTC; CDR3: CASSTGGRGVYGYTF
D: .; J: TRBJ1-1; V: TRBV7-9; size: .; DNA: TGTGCCAGCAGCTTACGGGGGGCGACCCCTGAAGCTTTCTTT; CDR3: CASSLRGATPEAFF
D: .; J: TRBJ1-5; V: TRBV6-1; size: .; DNA: TGTGCCAGCAGCAACACACAGCCCCAGCATTTT; CDR3: CASSNTQPQHF
D: .; J: TRBJ1-5; V: TRBV19; size: few; DNA: TGTGCCAGTAGCCTGGACGGGCATCAGCCCCAGCATTTT; CDR3: CASSLDGHQPQHF
D: TRBD2; J: TRBJ2-1; V: TRBV5-1; size: .; DNA: TGCGCCAGCAGCGACCCTAGCGGGATAGTCTATGAGCAGTTCTTC; CDR3: CASSDPSGIVYEQFF
D: TRBD2; J: TRBJ2-5; V: TRBV4-1; size: .; DNA: TGCGCCAGCAGCCAAGATACTAGCGGGGGCCAAGAGACCCAGTACTTC; CDR3: CASSQDTSGGQETQYF
D: TRBD1; J: TRBJ1-2; V: TRBV5-5; size: .; DNA: TGTGCCAGCAGTCGGGACAGGGGCCCTAGCTACACCTTC; CDR3: CASSRDRGPSYTF
D: .; J: TRBJ2-7; V: TRBV11-2; size: .; DNA: TGTGCCAGCTTGGGCCCCGGCTCCTACGAGCAGTACTTC; CDR3: CASLGPGSYEQYF
D: .; J: TRBJ2-6; V: TRBV7-2; size: .; DNA: TGTGCCAGCAGCTCACTCGGGACGGCTAACTCTGGGGCCAACGTCCTGACTTTC; CDR3: CASSSLGTANSGANVLTF
D: TRBD1; J: TRBJ1-2; V: TRBV2; size: .; DNA: TGTGCCAGCAGCGTAGACAGGGGCTCAGCTAACTATGGCTACACCTTC; CDR3: CASSVDRGSANYGYTF
D: .; J: TRBJ1-1; V: TRBV5-1; size: few; DNA: TGCGCCAGCAGCTTCACGGGCGCGGACACTGAAGCTTTCTTT; CDR3: CASSFTGADTEAFF
D: .; J: TRBJ2-7; V: TRBV6-5; size: once; DNA: TGTGCCAGCAGTTCCCCCATTTACGAGCAGTACTTC; CDR3: CASSSPIYEQYF
D: .; J: TRBJ2-7; V: TRBV4-1; size: .; DNA: TGCGCCAGCAGCTTTACCGGGACACAATCCTACGAGCAGTACTTC; CDR3: CASSFTGTQSYEQYF
D: TRBD2; J: TRBJ2-1; V: TRBV5-4; size: .; DNA: TGTGCCAGCAGCTTGGACGTAAGCGGGAGTCGCGATGAGCAGTTCTTC; CDR3: CASSLDVSGSRDEQFF
D: .; J: TRBJ2-5; V: TRBV19; size: .; DNA: TGTGCCAGTAGTTATTCCCCCTCTAAAAAGACCCAGTACTTC; CDR3: CASSYSPSKKTQYF
D: TRBD2; J: TRBJ2-7; V: TRBV5-8; size: .; DNA: TGTGCCAGCAGACCAAAACCGGGACTAGCGGTCTACGAGCAGTACTTC; CDR3: CASRPKPGLAVYEQYF
D: .; J: TRBJ1-1; V: TRBV5-4; size: .; DNA: TGTGCCAGCAGCCTACCGCCAGGGGTGGGCACTGAAGCTTTCTTT; CDR3: CASSLPPGVGTEAFF